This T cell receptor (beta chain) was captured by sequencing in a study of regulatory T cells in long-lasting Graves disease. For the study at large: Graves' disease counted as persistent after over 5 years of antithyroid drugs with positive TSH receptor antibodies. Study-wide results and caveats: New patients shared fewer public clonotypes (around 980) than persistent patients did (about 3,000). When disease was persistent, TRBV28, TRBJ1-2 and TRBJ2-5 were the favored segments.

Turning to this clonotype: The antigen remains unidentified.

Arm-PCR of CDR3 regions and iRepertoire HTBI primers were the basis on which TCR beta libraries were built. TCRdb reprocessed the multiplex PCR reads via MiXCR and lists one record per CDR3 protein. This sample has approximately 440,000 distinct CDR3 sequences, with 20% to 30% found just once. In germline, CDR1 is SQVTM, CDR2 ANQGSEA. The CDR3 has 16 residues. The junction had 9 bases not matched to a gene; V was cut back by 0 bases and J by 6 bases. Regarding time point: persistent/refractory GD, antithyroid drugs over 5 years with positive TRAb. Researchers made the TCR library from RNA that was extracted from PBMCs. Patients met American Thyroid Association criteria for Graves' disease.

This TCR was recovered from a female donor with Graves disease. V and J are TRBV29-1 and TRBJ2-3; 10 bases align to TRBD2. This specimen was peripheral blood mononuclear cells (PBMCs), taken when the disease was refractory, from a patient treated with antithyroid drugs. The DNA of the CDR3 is TGCAGCGTTGAAGAATTGCTAGCGGGAGCAAGTGATACGCAGTATTTT. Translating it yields CSVEELLAGASDTQYF.